One sample yielded the 27 T cell receptor beta chains listed below, sequenced in a study of blood T cell repertoires in COVID-19. Generated by immunoSEQ multiplex PCR, the TCRdb table keeps only in-frame clones and is missing some. The sample lists 120,000 or so clones; around 81% were seen once. Sequenced: peripheral blood. These receptors all come from a man aged 25 to 40 with COVID-19, enrolled during active disease.

V usage is TRBV2 and J usage is TRBJ2-3; D is possibly TRBD2 (5 bases). The germline CDR1 and CDR2 sequences are SNHLY and FYNNEI. V lost 6 bases and J lost 4, with 8 bases in between. The CDR3 length is 12 residues. In DNA form, the CDR3 reads TGTGCCAGCAGCCTCGGGGCAGATACGCAGTATTTT. Translating it yields CASSLGADTQYF.

The chain joins TRBV11-2 to TRBJ1-2; D uncertain. The V gene lost 3 bases and the J gene lost 1 base, with 9 bases spanning the gap. Per germline, CDR1 SGHAT and CDR2 FQNNGV. The CDR3 contains 14 residues. CDR3 bases: TGTGCCAGCAGCTTTAAAGGAGATAACTATGGCTACACCTTC. Its protein product is CASSFKGDNYGYTF.

The rearrangement links TRBV27 to TRBJ2-7, with D unclear. Between the trimmed V and J ends, which lost 8 bases and 6 bases, there was a span of 17 bases. The CDR3 has 13 residues. Germline assignment: CDR1 MNHEY and CDR2 SMNVEV (reference sequence). The CDR3 here is CASSSLGSGEQYF. The CDR3 DNA reads TGTGCCAGCTCTTCACTGGGCTCTGGCGAGCAGTACTTC.

The chain employs TRBV5-1 and TRBJ2-1, with D perhaps matching TRBD2 (5 bases). Germline V CDR1 and CDR2: SGHRS, YFSETQ. The V end lost 0 bases, the J end lost 7 bases, and 8 bases lay between the germline ends. This CDR3 spans 13 amino acids. DNA for the CDR3: TGCGCCAGCAGCTTGGGGACTCTGAATGAGCAGTTCTTC. Amino acids: CASSLGTLNEQFF.

This clone showed up just once. The chain employs TRBV5-6 and TRBJ2-1; TRBD1 matches 8 bases. CDR1 is SGHDT and CDR2 is YYEEEE in the germline V gene. The ends lost 0 bases at V and 5 bases at J; junction bases unmatched: 4. CDR3 size: 15 residues. CDR3 coding DNA: TGTGCCAGCAGCTTGGGACAGGGGCGCAACAATGAGCAGTTCTTC. It encodes CASSLGQGRNNEQFF.

The V call is TRBV2, the J call TRBJ2-1; TRBD1 aligns across 9 bases. The trim removed 8 bases at V and 5 bases at J, leaving 7 bases unmatched. Per germline, CDR1 SNHLY and CDR2 FYNNEI. The CDR3 runs to 14 residues. CDR3 protein: CASLGTGIHNEQFF. As DNA, the CDR3 is TGTGCCAGCTTGGGGACAGGGATTCACAATGAGCAGTTCTTC.

The V and J genes are TRBV4-2 and TRBJ2-7, with 9 bases aligning to TRBD2. This CDR3 comprises 16 residues. Trimming cost V 0 bases and J 0 bases; bases outside gene matches: 3. Germline values: CDR1 LGHNA, CDR2 YNFKEQ. The CDR3 is CASSQEGTSSSYEQYF. For the CDR3, the DNA is TGTGCCAGCAGCCAAGAAGGGACTAGCAGCTCCTACGAGCAGTACTTC.

This sequence joins TRBV11-3 and TRBJ2-7; D ambiguous. CDR1 is SGHNT, CDR2 YENEEA, per germline. Trimming took 5 bases from V and 1 from J, leaving 9 bases between them. The CDR3 is made up of 13 amino acids. CDR3 nucleotide sequence: TGTGCCAGCAGCCCGACAATATCCTACGAGCAGTACTTC. Amino acid sequence: CASSPTISYEQYF.

CDR3 DNA sequence: TGTGCCAGCAGCTTAAAAGGGGATCTGGGCTACACCTTC. The encoded protein is CASSLKGDLGYTF. This sequence joins TRBV7-9 and TRBJ1-2; the D gene is possibly TRBD1 (5 bases). This CDR3 spans 13 amino acids. Deletions cut 2 bases from V and 8 bases from J, with 12 bases between. Germline values: CDR1 SEHNR, CDR2 FQNEAQ (reference sequence).

A single count supports this clone. The rearrangement joins TRBV4-2 to TRBJ1-2; TRBD1 is a possible D gene (5 bases). The V and J ends lost 0 bases and 6 bases respectively, with 17 bases between them. Per the germline V gene, CDR1 is LGHNA and CDR2 is YNFKEQ. This CDR3 has 16 amino acids. The CDR3 loop is CASSQDLSQGYNGYTF. CDR3 nucleotides: TGTGCCAGCAGCCAAGATCTCTCCCAGGGATATAATGGCTACACCTTC.

The chain links TRBV6-5 to TRBJ1-1; no clear D. The CDR3 runs 13 residues. Deletions cut 3 bases from V and 1 base from J, with 6 bases between. Germline lookup yields CDR1 MNHEY and CDR2 SVGAGI. The CDR3 DNA sequence: TGTGCCAGCAGTTATAGAACGAACACTGAAGCTTTCTTT. It codes for CASSYRTNTEAFF.

V is TRBV2 and J is TRBJ1-6; 8 nucleotides align to TRBD1. CDR1 and CDR2 from the germline V gene are SNHLY and FYNNEI. The trim removed 4 bases at V and 7 bases at J, leaving 6 bases unmatched. This CDR3 comprises 15 residues. This CDR3 reads CASSAQGAGNSPLHF. The CDR3 DNA sequence: TGTGCCAGCAGTGCCCAGGGGGCTGGGAATTCACCCCTCCACTTT.

This clone showed up just once. The V and J genes are TRBV5-5 and TRBJ2-2; 9 nucleotides match TRBD1. Per the germline V gene, CDR1 is SGHKS and CDR2 is YYEKEE (reference sequence). V lost 2 bases to trimming and J lost 5 bases; unmatched junction nucleotides: 4. The CDR3 contains 15 residues. The CDR3 region has the DNA TGTGCCAGCAGCTTACAGGGGGCATGGACCGGGGAGCTGTTTTTT. Residues: CASSLQGAWTGELFF.

The chain employs TRBV2 and TRBJ2-3; D possibly corresponds to TRBD2 (6 bases). The CDR3 has 15 residues. V lost 6 bases and J lost 2, with 15 bases in between. In germline, CDR1 is SNHLY, CDR2 FYNNEI. CDR3 region: CASSPRGLDTDTQYF. The CDR3 bases are TGTGCCAGCAGCCCCCGGGGACTGGACACAGATACGCAGTATTTT.

The chain links TRBV27 to TRBJ2-6, with 11 bases lining up with TRBD1. Per germline, CDR1 MNHEY and CDR2 SMNVEV (reference sequence). V lost 5 bases, J lost 1 base, and 7 bases stayed unmatched. This CDR3 region has 18 residues. The CDR3 sequence: CASSNLGQGASGANVLTF. For the CDR3, the DNA is TGTGCCAGCAGTAATCTTGGACAGGGGGCATCTGGGGCCAACGTCCTGACTTTC.

The chain couples TRBV4-1 to TRBJ1-2; D remains unclear. Trimming removed 1 base from V and 4 bases from J, with 13 bases in between. This CDR3 is built from 15 residues. CDR1 and CDR2 (germline): MGHRA, YSYEKL. CDR3 sequence: CASSQATRLVYGYTF. As DNA, the CDR3 is TGCGCCAGCAGCCAAGCCACTCGCCTCGTCTATGGCTACACCTTC.

V and J are TRBV11-2 and TRBJ1-2; possible D gene TRBD1, 5 bases. Germline CDR1 is SGHAT and CDR2 is FQNNGV. This CDR3 has 17 amino acids. The V end was cut by 1 base, the J end by 4 bases, with 19 bases between. CDR3 DNA sequence: TGTGCCAGCAGCTTAGGGACGGGGGGAAGATTGCGCTATGGCTACACCTTC. Translated, it gives CASSLGTGGRLRYGYTF.

The chain is built from TRBV15 and TRBJ1-1; TRBD1 is a possible D gene (5 bases). The V gene lost 5 bases and the J gene lost 4 bases, with 14 bases spanning the gap. The length of the CDR3 is 14 residues. Per the germline V gene, CDR1 is LNHNV and CDR2 is YYDKDF (reference sequence). CDR3 amino acids: CATSRLWGATEAFF. For the CDR3, the DNA is TGTGCCACCAGCCGCCTTTGGGGCGCCACTGAAGCTTTCTTT.

The chain recombines TRBV29-1 with TRBJ2-5; TRBD2 agrees at 9 bases. CDR3 length equals 17 residues. With V trimmed by 4 bases and J by 0 bases, 12 bases remained unmatched. The V gene's germline CDR1 is SQVTM and CDR2 ANQGSEA. For the CDR3, the DNA is TGCAGCGTTGTAAGGCTAGCGGGACGCCAGTACCAAGAGACCCAGTACTTC. Protein product: CSVVRLAGRQYQETQYF.

The sample holds a few counts of this clone. The gene calls are TRBV5-4 and TRBJ2-4; 12 bases match TRBD2. The germline V gene has CDR1 SGHNT and CDR2 YYREEE (reference sequence). This CDR3 contains 16 residues. V lost 1 base and J lost 7; bases outside the gene matches: 6. The CDR3 DNA follows: TGTGCCAGCAGCTTGAGACTAGCGGGAGTAAGGAACATTCAGTACTTC. Residues: CASSLRLAGVRNIQYF.

In DNA form, the CDR3 reads TGCAGCGTTGAAGGGGATGCTGCGGGAATCGTCAATGAGCAGTTCTTC. Translating it yields CSVEGDAAGIVNEQFF. The chain combines TRBV29-1 with TRBJ2-1, with a tentative D call TRBD2 (6 bases). The CDR3 spans 16 residues. Deletions cut 1 base from V and 6 bases from J, with 19 bases between. Per germline, CDR1 SQVTM and CDR2 ANQGSEA.

The chain has TRBV11-3 and TRBJ2-1; 7 bases agree with TRBD2. CDR1 SGHNT and CDR2 YENEEA come from the germline V gene. The CDR3 loop spans 14 amino acids. V gave up 1 base and J gave up 9 bases; unmatched junction bases: 6. For the CDR3, the DNA is TGTGCCAGCAGCTTAGGTACTAGCGATGCTGAGCAGTTCTTC. Translating gives CASSLGTSDAEQFF.

The rearrangement uses TRBV5-1 and TRBJ2-7; the match to TRBD1 covers 7 bases. Trimming removed 4 bases from V and 0 bases from J; junction bases left unmatched: 7. The CDR3 sequence is 15 residues long. Germline lookup yields CDR1 SGHRS and CDR2 YFSETQ. The CDR3 reads CASSPNWDSSYEQYF. As DNA, the CDR3 is TGCGCCAGCAGCCCGAACTGGGACAGCTCCTACGAGCAGTACTTC.

The chain employs TRBV28 and TRBJ2-6; D is unclear. This CDR3 comprises 17 residues. Trimming removed 2 bases at V and 0 bases at J, with 11 bases between. Germline CDR1 and CDR2: MDHEN and SYDVKM. The CDR3 sequence is CASSLGSARSGANVLTF. DNA for the CDR3: TGTGCCAGCAGTTTAGGTAGTGCCCGCTCTGGGGCCAACGTCCTGACTTTC.

With respect to this clone: One end of the junction fails to match germline, which may point to a read error. The chain links TRBV12-3 or TRBV12-4 to TRBJ2-7; 10 bases line up with TRBD2. The CDR3 spans 13 residues. In DNA, the CDR3 is TGTGCCAGCAGTCTAGCGGGAGCCTTCGAGCAGTACTTC. Translated, it gives CASSLAGAFEQYF.

CDR3 sequence (DNA): TGTGCCAGCAGCCGCGGGACTAGCGGGACAGAATCCTACAATGAGCAGTTCTTC. It is translated as CASSRGTSGTESYNEQFF. This sequence joins TRBV4-2 and TRBJ2-1, with 13 bases lining up with TRBD2. This CDR3 comprises 18 residues. The V segment lost 4 bases and the J segment 1 base; nucleotides outside the gene matches: 7. From germline, CDR1 is LGHNA and CDR2 YNFKEQ.

This chain connects TRBV4-1 to TRBJ1-1; 7 positions agree with TRBD1. The CDR3 runs 15 residues. CDR1 MGHRA and CDR2 YSYEKL come from the germline V gene. The V gene end was trimmed by 6 bases and the J gene end by 4 bases; junction bases not matched to a gene: 11. In DNA, the CDR3 is TGCGCCAGCAGAGGGACGGAGGGGGCGGTCACTGAAGCTTTCTTT. Translated, it gives CASRGTEGAVTEAFF.